One and the same sample provided the 19 T cell receptor beta chains below, sequenced in a study of T cell responses to AZD1222 COVID-19 vaccine. The protocol was immunoSEQ multiplex PCR, while the TCRdb copy is restricted to in-frame clones and leaves out a portion. Of around 130,000 clones in the sample, roughly 85% were seen once. The sample was peripheral blood, taken on day 0 of MenACWY control vaccination. The receptors shown here come from an adult in good health.

V and J are TRBV6-5 and TRBJ1-2; no firm D call. CDR3 size: 13 residues. The V and J ends lost 6 bases and 0 bases respectively, with 8 bases between them. CDR1 and CDR2 (germline): MNHEY, SVGAGI. The CDR3 region is CASSFVANYGYTF. DNA for the CDR3: TGTGCCAGCAGCTTCGTTGCTAACTATGGCTACACCTTC.

This sequence joins TRBV19 and TRBJ2-1; a weak D match, TRBD1 (5 bases). The V end was cut by 7 bases, the J end by 3 bases, with 10 bases between. Germline loops: CDR1 LNHDA, CDR2 SQIVND (reference sequence). This CDR3 contains 13 residues. CDR3 loop: CASTSTDYNEQFF. In DNA form, the CDR3 reads TGTGCCAGTACTTCGACAGACTACAATGAGCAGTTCTTC.

The chain combines TRBV9 with TRBJ2-5, with D unclear. V was trimmed by 3 bases and J by 3 bases, leaving 9 bases between them. The germline V gene encodes CDR1 SGDLS and CDR2 YYNGEE. There are 13 residues in the CDR3. The CDR3 nucleotides read TGTGCCAGCAGCGCGAACTACGAAGAGACCCAGTACTTC. Translation gives CASSANYEETQYF.

As concerns this clone: One end of the junction is discordant with germline, which a read error may explain. This chain links TRBV28 with TRBJ2-1; the D gene is possibly TRBD1 (6 bases). Germline CDR1 is MDHEN and CDR2 is SYDVKM. This CDR3 is built from 14 residues. In DNA form, the CDR3 reads TGTGCCAGCAGTTTATCTGTGGGGGCGACCGTACTGCTCTTC. Its protein product is CASSLSVGATVLLF.

The V and J genes are TRBV7-3 and TRBJ2-1; TRBD2 matches 10 bases. Germline assignment: CDR1 SGHTA and CDR2 FQGTGA. This CDR3 has 15 amino acids. V trimming: 2 bases; J trimming: 9 bases; junction bases outside the gene matches: 7. CDR3 nucleotide sequence: TGTGCCAGCAGCTTAGGGCTAGCGGGAGCGAGTGAGCAGTTCTTC. This sequence encodes CASSLGLAGASEQFF.

This clone was seen only a few times. The CDR3 DNA is TGTGCCACCAGTGATCCCGGGACAGGGGTGGAAAAACTGTTTTTT. As protein: CATSDPGTGVEKLFF. J is TRBJ1-4 and V is TRBV24-1; 10 nucleotides align to TRBD1. The V gene end was trimmed by 3 bases and the J gene end by 8 bases; junction bases not matched to a gene: 5. Germline assignment: CDR1 KGHDR and CDR2 SFDVKD. This CDR3 comprises 15 residues.

The gene calls are TRBV10-1 and TRBJ2-2; TRBD2 agrees at 9 bases. Trimming cost V 6 bases and J 6 bases; bases outside gene matches: 5. Germline V gene data show CDR1 as WNHNN and CDR2 as SYGVQD (reference sequence). The CDR3 covers 14 residues. Written as DNA, the CDR3 is TGCGCCAGCAGGGCTAGCGGGACGGCCGGGGAGCTGTTTTTT. It translates to CASRASGTAGELFF.

This chain links TRBV3-1 (or the pseudogene TRBV3-2) with TRBJ2-3; D unclear. This CDR3 comprises 16 residues. Looked up from germline, CDR1 is LGHDT and CDR2 is YNNKEL (reference sequence). V was pared by 0 bases and J by 6 bases, with 16 bases between. The CDR3 nucleotides read TGTGCCAGCAGCCAAGATAGGCGGCAGGTCCCGGATACGCAGTATTTT. It specifies CASSQDRRQVPDTQYF.

The chain joins TRBV5-1 to TRBJ2-3, with no clear D. CDR3 length: 17 amino acids. Per germline, CDR1 SGHRS and CDR2 YFSETQ. V lost 3 bases and J 0 bases, leaving 17 bases between the germline ends. The DNA of the CDR3 is TGCGCCAGCAGCTACCTCCCTCTACGGAAAAGCACAGATACGCAGTATTTT. The encoded protein is CASSYLPLRKSTDTQYF.

This clone appeared a few times. The rearrangement links TRBV28 to TRBJ1-2; TRBD1 might be the D (5 bases). This CDR3 has 14 residues. Per germline, CDR1 MDHEN and CDR2 SYDVKM. Between the trimmed V and J ends, which lost 3 bases and 4 bases, there was a span of 12 bases. CDR3 coding DNA: TGTGCCAGCAGTTTCTCGGGGGTCCGCTATGGCTACACCTTC. Protein product: CASSFSGVRYGYTF.

V and J are TRBV27 and TRBJ2-3; the match to TRBD2 covers 7 bases. The CDR3 consists of 16 residues. The V and J ends lost 4 bases and 2 bases, in that order; junction bases with no gene match: 9. Germline V gene sequence: CDR1 MNHEY, CDR2 SMNVEV (reference sequence). CDR3: CASSSPSGLSTDTQYF. The CDR3 coding sequence is TGTGCCAGCAGTTCACCTAGCGGCTTATCCACAGATACGCAGTATTTT.

The CDR3 region has the DNA TGTGCCAGCAGCCAAGGGGTTAGCGGGAGAAATGAGCAGTTCTTC. Protein product: CASSQGVSGRNEQFF. The genes are TRBV3-1 (or the pseudogene TRBV3-2) and TRBJ2-1; TRBD2 matches at 9 bases. CDR3 length: 15 residues. Trimming cost V 1 base and J 7 bases; bases outside gene matches: 5. Germline lookup yields CDR1 LGHDT and CDR2 YNNKEL (reference sequence).

The chain combines TRBV19 with TRBJ1-5, with 8 positions matching TRBD1. Germline V gives CDR1 LNHDA, CDR2 SQIVND (reference sequence). The CDR3 runs to 14 residues. Trimming took 5 bases from V and 4 from J; bases not matched to a gene: 4. The CDR3 here is CASSLTGANQPQHF. CDR3 bases: TGTGCCAGTAGTTTGACAGGGGCGAATCAGCCCCAGCATTTT.

Turning to this clone: The same CDR3 is also encoded by other DNA sequences in this sample. The chain couples TRBV2 to TRBJ2-7; no definite D call. Germline lookup yields CDR1 SNHLY and CDR2 FYNNEI. The CDR3 is 13 residues long. V was cut by 2 bases and J by 2 bases, with 7 bases left in between. The CDR3 nucleotides read TGTGCCAGCAGTGAATCCCAGACCTACGAGCAGTACTTC. It is translated as CASSESQTYEQYF.

This clone appeared a single time. V and J are TRBV19 and TRBJ1-1, with D tentatively TRBD1 (5 bases). Trimming took off 6 bases at V and 2 bases at J, with 10 bases between the two ends. There are 13 residues in the CDR3. CDR1 is LNHDA and CDR2 is SQIVND in the germline V gene (reference sequence). CDR3: CASRWDLNTEAFF. The CDR3 bases are TGTGCCAGTAGATGGGACCTCAACACTGAAGCTTTCTTT.

The V and J genes are TRBV5-1 and TRBJ1-2; TRBD1 aligns across 8 bases. Germline-derived CDR1 and CDR2 are SGHRS and YFSETQ. The CDR3 covers 17 residues. V trimming: 0 bases; J trimming: 2 bases; junction bases outside the gene matches: 9. CDR3 DNA sequence: TGCGCCAGCAGCTTGGACCCGACAGGGGTCCAGAACTATGGCTACACCTTC. This codes for CASSLDPTGVQNYGYTF. Full variable domain (rest looked up from reference TRBV5-1 and TRBJ1-2): KAGVTQTPRYLIKTRGQQVTLSCSPISGHRSVSWYQQTPGQGLQFLFEYFSETQRNKGNFPGRFSGRQFSNSRSEMNVSTLELGDSALYLCASSLDPTGVQNYGYTFGSGTRLTVV.

V is TRBV12-3 or TRBV12-4 and J is TRBJ1-1; D might be TRBD1 (5 bases). Deletions cut 4 bases from V and 5 bases from J, with 5 bases between. CDR3 length equals 11 residues. As DNA, the CDR3 is TGTGCCAGCAGTTGGGGGACTGAAGCTTTCTTT. Protein sequence: CASSWGTEAFF.

The chain recombines TRBV27 with TRBJ2-3, with D uncertain. V shed 8 bases and J shed 6 bases, with 12 bases lying between them. Germline CDR1 reads MNHEY; CDR2 reads SMNVEV (reference sequence). The CDR3 has 12 residues. CDR3 amino acids: CASVRSSDTQYF. CDR3 coding DNA: TGTGCCAGCGTACGGTCTTCGGATACGCAGTATTTT.

V and J are TRBV6-5 and TRBJ1-2, with 7 positions matching TRBD1. V gave up 9 bases and J gave up 2 bases; unmatched junction bases: 9. Germline lookup yields CDR1 MNHEY and CDR2 SVGAGI. The CDR3 sequence is 14 residues long. The CDR3 region has the DNA TGTGCCAGTCTGTCGACAGGGCACAACTATGGCTACACCTTC. Translation gives CASLSTGHNYGYTF.